This is a list of T cell receptor beta chains from one sample in a study of control samples from healthy donors and cancer patients. Only in-frame clones appear in the TCRdb table, and some are missing; sequencing was by immunoSEQ multiplex PCR. The sample lists over 100,000 clones, 80% to 95% seen once, with about 2.2% in the top ten. The sample consisted of blood. The receptors shown here come from a woman aged 45-59 years in good health. The CDR3 runs from the conserved cysteine through the conserved F or W. A D gene is named only where the DNA matches it firmly. Rows give clone size only sometimes, using once, few, many, or a class for an expanded clone.

>TRBJ2-1|.|.|TRBV20-1
TGCAGTGGTAGTCAGGGCAATGAGCAGTTCTTC
CSGSQGNEQFF
>TRBJ1-2|TRBD1|.|TRBV5-1
TGCGCCAGCAGCATCACACAGGGGGCACATGGCTACACCTTC
CASSITQGAHGYTF
>TRBJ1-6|.|.|TRBV7-2
TGTGCCAGCAGCTTTGGGGCCAGCCGTAATTCACCCCTCCACTTT
CASSFGASRNSPLHF
>TRBJ2-2|.|.|TRBV28
TGTGCCAGCAGTTCGCTAGGGAGCACCGGGGAGCTGTTTTTT
CASSSLGSTGELFF
>TRBJ1-4|.|.|TRBV3-1/TRBV3-2
TGTGCCAGCAGCCAAGATCCTTCCCAGGGCTCGAAGGAAAAACTGTTTTTT
CASSQDPSQGSKEKLFF
>TRBJ1-1|.|.|TRBV10-1
TGCGCCAGCAGTGCGGTTCGTTCAGTCAAAGCTTTCTTT
CASSAVRSVKAFF
>TRBJ2-2|.|.|TRBV28
TGTGCCAGTAAAGAGTCGAACACCGGGGAGCTGTTTTTT
CASKESNTGELFF
>TRBJ1-4|.|.|TRBV28
TGTGCCAGCAGTCCACACTCTGGACCGGATGAAAAACTGTTTTTT
CASSPHSGPDEKLFF
>TRBJ2-6|TRBD1|.|TRBV12-5
TGTGCTAGTGGCCCGCGGGCAGGGGGCGCGACGGGAACTGGGGCCAACGTCCTGACTTTC
CASGPRAGGATGTGANVLTF
>TRBJ1-1|.|once|TRBV19
TGTGCCAGTACCGTACAGGGAGGATGGACTGAAGCTTTCTTT
CASTVQGGWTEAFF
>TRBJ1-4|.|.|TRBV5-6
TGTGCCAGCAGTTTTGTTAAAGAGGAAAAACTGTTTTTT
CASSFVKEEKLFF
>TRBJ1-1|TRBD1|.|TRBV7-9
TGTGCCAGCAGCTTCACTGGACAGGGGGCCACTGAAGCTTTCTTT
CASSFTGQGATEAFF
>TRBJ1-2|.|once|TRBV7-2
TGTGCCAGCAGCCGAACTCAGGGGTATGGCTACACCTTC
CASSRTQGYGYTF
>TRBJ2-5|TRBD2|.|TRBV15
TGTGCCACCAGCAGTTGGGGGGAGGGCCCCGAAGAGACCCAGTACTTC
CATSSWGEGPEETQYF
>TRBJ2-7|.|.|TRBV19
TGTGCCAGTAGCCCTTCGGACAGCGAAAAAAGGGTTTACTTC
CASSPSDSEKRVYF
>TRBJ1-1|TRBD1|few|TRBV30
TGTGCCTGGATCCCGATGACAGGGAGGGAAACTGAAGCTTTCTTT
CAWIPMTGRETEAFF
>TRBJ1-1|TRBD1|.|TRBV4-1
TGCGCCAGCAGCCAAACAGGGGGCGCAATCGGAACTGAAGCTTTCTTT
CASSQTGGAIGTEAFF
>TRBJ2-7|TRBD1|.|TRBV3-1/TRBV3-2
TGTGCCAGCAGCCACCGGGACAGGGTCAACGAGCAGTACTTC
CASSHRDRVNEQYF
>TRBJ1-1|TRBD1|.|TRBV5-1
TGCGCCAGCAGCTCGACAGGGTCCAACCTGAACACTGAAGCTTTCTTT
CASSSTGSNLNTEAFF
>TRBJ1-3|.|.|TRBV9
TGTGCCAGCAGCGTAGATCCCTTTCAGGGAAACACCATATATTTT
CASSVDPFQGNTIYF
>TRBJ1-2|.|.|TRBV5-1
TGCGCCAGCAGTACCAATGGGGCGGCAATAGGTGGCTACACCTTC
CASSTNGAAIGGYTF
>TRBJ2-5|.|.|TRBV5-8
TGTGCCAGCAACTCACCTCGGGAGACCCAGTACTTC
CASNSPRETQYF
>TRBJ1-2|.|few|TRBV10-3
TGTGCCATCAGCCTCGACCGGAGGGGCTACACCTTC
CAISLDRRGYTF
>TRBJ1-1|.|.|TRBV6-5
TGTGCCAGCAACCCGGGACCTTACACTGAAGCTTTCTTT
CASNPGPYTEAFF
>TRBJ2-3|.|.|TRBV7-9
TGTGCCAGCAGTCCATTGGGGCAGGCTAGCACAGATACGCAGTATTTT
CASSPLGQASTDTQYF
>TRBJ2-3|TRBD1|.|TRBV30
TGTGCCTGGAACAGGGGGGTACGGAGTTTGGGCACAGATACGCAGTATTTT
CAWNRGVRSLGTDTQYF
>TRBJ1-4|.|.|TRBV11-2
TGTGCCAGCAGGACCCAGGGCCTTAATGAAAAACTGTTTTTT
CASRTQGLNEKLFF
>TRBJ1-4|TRBD1|.|TRBV13
TGTGCCAGCAGCGTGTGGGGACAGAATAATGAAAAACTGTTTTTT
CASSVWGQNNEKLFF
>TRBJ2-1|TRBD2|.|TRBV2
TGTGCCAGCAGCAGAGGGACTAGCGTTGGGCTTAGTGAGCAGTTCTTC
CASSRGTSVGLSEQFF
>TRBJ1-3|.|.|TRBV2
TGTGCCAGCAGTGAAGGGGGTAGGGGAAACACCATATATTTT
CASSEGGRGNTIYF
>TRBJ2-2|.|.|TRBV12-2
TGTGCAAGTCGCCTTGGCGGCCTAGCCCCCGGGGAGCTGTTTTTT
CASRLGGLAPGELFF
>TRBJ1-2|.|.|TRBV5-6
TGTGCCAGCAGCGACACAGGGACCAACTATGGCTACACCTTC
CASSDTGTNYGYTF
>TRBJ2-1|TRBD2|.|TRBV18
TGTGCCAGCTCACCGGAACTAGCGGGAGGGCGCAATGAGCAGTTCTTC
CASSPELAGGRNEQFF
>TRBJ1-1|TRBD1|.|TRBV7-2
TGTGCCAGCAGCTCCCGACAGGGTTGGGGTGAAGCTTTCTTT
CASSSRQGWGEAFF
>TRBJ1-3|TRBD1|.|TRBV6-1
TGTGCCAGCAGTGAATTTGCCGAGGGGGCGACCTCTGGAAACACCATATATTTT
CASSEFAEGATSGNTIYF
>TRBJ2-2|.|once|TRBV6-5
TGTGCCAGCAGGGAGAGGTCGGACACCGGGGAGCTGTTTTTT
CASRERSDTGELFF
>TRBJ2-7|.|.|TRBV7-9
TGTGCCAGCAGCCTCGGGGGTAGCGGCTATCCCCACGAGCAGTACTTC
CASSLGGSGYPHEQYF
>TRBJ1-4|.|.|TRBV28
TGTGCCAGCAGTTCCCCCGGACAGACCAATGAAAAACTGTTTTTT
CASSSPGQTNEKLFF